This TCR beta chain was identified in a study of T cell repertoires in cytomegalovirus infection. Study context: CMV infection and matching HLA type were both indicated by public TCR beta signatures. Study-wide results and limits: The response measured ex vivo was dominated by TCR beta clonotypes (HLA-C-restricted and CMV-specific). The cumulative frequency of public TCR beta families distinguished individuals who carried CMV together with the relevant HLA.

Germline assignment: CDR1 SGDLS and CDR2 YYNGEE. The CDR3 spans 16 residues. Between the trimmed V and J ends, which lost 0 bases and 6 bases, there was a span of 16 bases. TCRdb re-called the reads with MiXCR, one entry per CDR3 protein. Of 250,000 to 300,000 distinct CDR3 sequences listed, approximately 15% are singletons. The table lists this clonotype with a few counts. The antigen is undetermined. J is TRBJ1-5 and V is TRBV9; D perhaps matches TRBD1 (6 bases). The source of this sequence is a human donor in good health (CMV status not recorded). Some clones in this sample may be carry-over from other donors' samples. The sequenced sample was CD8+ T cells from PBMCs. Here the CDR3 DNA reads TGTGCCAGCAGCGTAGATTCCAGGGGTGACACTCAGCCCCAGCATTTT. It encodes CASSVDSRGDTQPQHF.